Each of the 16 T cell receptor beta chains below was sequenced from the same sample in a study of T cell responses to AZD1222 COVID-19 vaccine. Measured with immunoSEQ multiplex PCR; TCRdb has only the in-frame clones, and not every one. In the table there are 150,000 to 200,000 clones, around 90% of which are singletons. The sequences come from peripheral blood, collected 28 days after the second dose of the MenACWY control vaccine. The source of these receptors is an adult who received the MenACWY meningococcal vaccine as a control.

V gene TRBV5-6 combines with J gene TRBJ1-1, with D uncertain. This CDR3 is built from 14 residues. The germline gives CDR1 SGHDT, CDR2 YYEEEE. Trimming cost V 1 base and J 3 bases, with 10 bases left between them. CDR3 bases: TGTGCCAGCAGCTTGTCCCGGCCGGACACTGAAGCTTTCTTT. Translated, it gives CASSLSRPDTEAFF.

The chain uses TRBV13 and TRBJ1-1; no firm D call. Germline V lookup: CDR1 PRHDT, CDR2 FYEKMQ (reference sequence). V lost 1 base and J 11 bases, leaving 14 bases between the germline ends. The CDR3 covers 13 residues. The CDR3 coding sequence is TGTGCCAGCAGCTTAGCAGGACTCCAGAACGCTTTCTTT. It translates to CASSLAGLQNAFF.

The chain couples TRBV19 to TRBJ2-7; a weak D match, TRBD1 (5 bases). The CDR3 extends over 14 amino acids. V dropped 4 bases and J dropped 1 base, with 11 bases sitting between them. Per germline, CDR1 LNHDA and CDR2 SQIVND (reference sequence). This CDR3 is CASSRSQGSYEQYF. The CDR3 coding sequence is TGTGCCAGTAGTAGGTCTCAGGGTTCCTACGAGCAGTACTTC.

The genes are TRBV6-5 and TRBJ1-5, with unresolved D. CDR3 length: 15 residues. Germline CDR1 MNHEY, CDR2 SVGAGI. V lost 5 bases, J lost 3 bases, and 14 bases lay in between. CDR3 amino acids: CASSPIRTDNQPQHF. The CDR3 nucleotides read TGTGCCAGCAGTCCAATACGGACTGACAATCAGCCCCAGCATTTT.

In DNA form, the CDR3 reads TGCGCCAGCAGCCTCAGTCGGGTTCCCCGCTACGAGCAGTACTTC. Translated, it gives CASSLSRVPRYEQYF. The chain has TRBV4-3 and TRBJ2-7; no reliable D call. Germline CDR1 and CDR2: LGHNA and YSLEER. There are 15 residues in the CDR3. V lost 4 bases and J 3 bases, leaving 16 bases between the germline ends.

The CDR3 loop is CVLSPGQGNYGYTF. CDR3 in DNA: TGTGTCCTTTCTCCGGGACAGGGGAACTATGGCTACACCTTC. The chain carries TRBV28 and TRBJ1-2, with TRBD1 identical over 10 bases. Germline CDR1 is MDHEN and CDR2 is SYDVKM. The length of the CDR3 is 14 residues.

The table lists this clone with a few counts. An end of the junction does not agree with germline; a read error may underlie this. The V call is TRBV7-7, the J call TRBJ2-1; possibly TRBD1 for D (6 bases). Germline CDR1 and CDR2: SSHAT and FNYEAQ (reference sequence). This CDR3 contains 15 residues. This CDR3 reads CASSFESGDGFEQFF. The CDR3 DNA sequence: TGTGCTAGCAGCTTCGAATCAGGGGATGGATTTGAGCAGTTCTTC.

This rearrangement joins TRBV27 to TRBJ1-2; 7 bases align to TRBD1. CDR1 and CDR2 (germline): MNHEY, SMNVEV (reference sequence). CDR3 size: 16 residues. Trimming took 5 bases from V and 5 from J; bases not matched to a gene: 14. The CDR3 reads CASSLTTVTGRYGYTF. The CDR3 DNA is TGTGCCAGCAGTCTGACAACTGTGACAGGGCGGTATGGCTACACCTTC.

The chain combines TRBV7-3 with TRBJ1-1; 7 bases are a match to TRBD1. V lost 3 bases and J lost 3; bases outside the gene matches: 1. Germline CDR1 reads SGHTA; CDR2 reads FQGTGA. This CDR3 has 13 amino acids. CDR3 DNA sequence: TGTGCCAGCAGCTTGCAGGGGGACACTGAAGCTTTCTTT. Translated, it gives CASSLQGDTEAFF. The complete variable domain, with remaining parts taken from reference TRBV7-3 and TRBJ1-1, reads GAGVSQTPSNKVTEKGKYVELRCDPISGHTALYWYRQSLGQGPEFLIYFQGTGAADDSGLPNDRFFAVRPEGSVSTLKIQRTERGDSAVYLCASSLQGDTEAFFGQGTRLTVV.

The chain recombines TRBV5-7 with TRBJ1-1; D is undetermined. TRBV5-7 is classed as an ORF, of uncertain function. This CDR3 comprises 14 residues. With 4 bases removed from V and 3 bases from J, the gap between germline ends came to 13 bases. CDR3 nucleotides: TGTGCCAGCAGCCTCTCTTGCGGAGACACTGAAGCTTTCTTT. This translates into CASSLSCGDTEAFF.

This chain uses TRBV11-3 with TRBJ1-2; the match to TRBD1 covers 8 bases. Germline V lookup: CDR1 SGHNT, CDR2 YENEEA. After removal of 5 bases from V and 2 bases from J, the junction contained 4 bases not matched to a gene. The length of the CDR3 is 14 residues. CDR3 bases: TGTGCCAGCAGCAACTGGACAGGGAACTATGGCTACACCTTC. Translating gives CASSNWTGNYGYTF.

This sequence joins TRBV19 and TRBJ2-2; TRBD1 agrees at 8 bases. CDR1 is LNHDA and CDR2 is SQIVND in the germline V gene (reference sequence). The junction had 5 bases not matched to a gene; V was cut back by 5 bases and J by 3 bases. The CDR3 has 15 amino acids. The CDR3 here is CASSFGTGYTGELFF. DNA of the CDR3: TGTGCCAGTAGTTTTGGGACAGGCTACACCGGGGAGCTGTTTTTT.

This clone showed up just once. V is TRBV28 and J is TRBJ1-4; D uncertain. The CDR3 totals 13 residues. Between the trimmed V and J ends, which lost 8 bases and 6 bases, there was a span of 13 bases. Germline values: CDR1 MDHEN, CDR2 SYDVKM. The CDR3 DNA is TGTGCCAGCGGGTTGGGGTCGGATGAAAAACTGTTTTTT. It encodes CASGLGSDEKLFF. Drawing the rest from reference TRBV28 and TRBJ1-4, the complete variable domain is DVKVTQSSRYLVKRTGEKVFLECVQDMDHENMFWYRQDPGLGLRLIYFSYDVKMKEKGDIPEGYSVSREKKERFSLILESASTNQTSMYLCASGLGSDEKLFFGSGTQLSVL.

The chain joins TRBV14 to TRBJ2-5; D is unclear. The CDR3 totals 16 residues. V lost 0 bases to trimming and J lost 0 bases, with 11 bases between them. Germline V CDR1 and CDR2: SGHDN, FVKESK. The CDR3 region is CASSQDNGVYQETQYF. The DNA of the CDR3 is TGTGCCAGCAGCCAAGATAACGGAGTGTACCAAGAGACCCAGTACTTC.

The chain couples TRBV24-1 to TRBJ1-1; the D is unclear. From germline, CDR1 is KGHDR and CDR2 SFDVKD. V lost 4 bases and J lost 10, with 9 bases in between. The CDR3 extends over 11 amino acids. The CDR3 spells CATSDPPRAFF. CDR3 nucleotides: TGTGCCACCAGTGACCCCCCGAGAGCTTTCTTT.

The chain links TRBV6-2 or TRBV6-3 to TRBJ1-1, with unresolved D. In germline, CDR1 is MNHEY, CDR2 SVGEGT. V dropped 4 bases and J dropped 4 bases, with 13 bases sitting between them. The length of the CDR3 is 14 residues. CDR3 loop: CASSWPEVGTEAFF. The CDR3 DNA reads TGTGCCAGCAGTTGGCCGGAGGTGGGCACTGAAGCTTTCTTT.